Following are 13 T cell receptor beta chains from one sample sequenced in a study of identical twins' blood T cells. TCRdb re-derived calls from the 5' RACE reads in MiXCR, one entry per CDR3 protein. The top ten clones hold 5.5% to 7% of a sample with fewer than 450,000 distinct CDR3 sequences, around 30% of them seen once. Sequencing input: PBMCs. These receptors were obtained from a woman aged 18-49 years in good health.

This sequence joins TRBV12-3 or TRBV12-4 and TRBJ1-4, with D unclear. Trimming removed 4 bases at V and 6 bases at J, with 12 bases between. The CDR3 has 14 amino acids. The CDR3: CASSSDIPDEKLFF. The CDR3 nucleotides are TGTGCCAGCAGTTCCGACATTCCTGATGAAAAACTGTTTTTT.

In this sample, this clonotype turned up a few times. This chain joins TRBV5-1 and TRBJ2-3; no clear D. Trimming removed 1 base from V and 4 bases from J, with 4 bases in between. Germline CDR1 reads SGHRS; CDR2 reads YFSETQ. This CDR3 is 12 amino acids long. The DNA of the CDR3 is TGCGCCAGCAGCTTGATCCCAGATACGCAGTATTTT. Its protein is CASSLIPDTQYF.

This clonotype has just one count. V is TRBV7-9 and J is TRBJ1-4; no clear D gene. Germline V gene sequence: CDR1 SEHNR, CDR2 FQNEAQ (reference sequence). The CDR3 is 16 residues long. V was clipped by 5 bases and J by 0 bases, with 13 bases between them. This CDR3 is CASSGRDGTTNEKLFF. In DNA form, the CDR3 reads TGTGCCAGCAGCGGGCGTGACGGGACAACTAATGAAAAACTGTTTTTT.

For this clonotype: One base away lies a much larger clone, so this may be a sequencing read error. This rearrangement joins TRBV5-1 to TRBJ1-2; D not certain. CDR1 and CDR2 (germline): SGHRS, YFSETQ. The CDR3 length is 13 residues. The CDR3 region has the DNA TGCGCCAGCAGCTTGGGAAGGGTGGAAGGCTACGCCTTC. It is translated as CASSLGRVEGYAF.

The rearrangement uses TRBV6-2 or TRBV6-3 and TRBJ1-1; D is possibly TRBD1 (6 bases). The CDR3 length is 18 residues. Germline CDR1 is MNHEY and CDR2 is SVGEGT. Trimming shortened V by 8 bases and J by 1 base, and 26 bases separated the two germline ends. CDR3 coding DNA: TGTGCCAGCGGTACAGGGTGGGTAGGTAAAAGGTCGAACACTGAAGCTTTCTTT. Its protein is CASGTGWVGKRSNTEAFF.

This clonotype has at least ten counts. The rearrangement joins TRBV7-6 to TRBJ2-7, with D possibly TRBD2 on 6 matching bases. V lost 5 bases and J lost 0, with 14 bases in between. The CDR3 is 15 residues long. Germline values: CDR1 SGHVS, CDR2 FNYEAQ. CDR3 DNA sequence: TGTGCCAGCAGCCCACTAGCTTTGAGCTCCTACGAGCAGTACTTC. Residues: CASSPLALSSYEQYF.

This chain uses TRBV3-1 with TRBJ2-1; 7 nucleotides line up with TRBD2. This CDR3 comprises 16 residues. With 5 bases clipped from V and 8 bases from J, the junction kept 15 bases outside the gene matches. The V gene's germline CDR1 is LGHDT and CDR2 YNNKEL (reference sequence). This CDR3 reads CASSWGTGTNVHEQFF. The CDR3 DNA reads as TGTGCCAGCAGCTGGGGAACCGGGACTAACGTCCATGAGCAGTTCTTC.

The rearrangement joins TRBV11-1 to TRBJ2-2, with TRBD1 matching 9 bases. The CDR3 has 16 amino acids. J gave up 6 bases and V 5 bases, and 10 bases lay outside the gene matches. Germline lookup yields CDR1 SGHAT and CDR2 FQDESV (reference sequence). The CDR3 protein is CASSRTGEIKAGELFF. The CDR3 bases are TGTGCCAGCAGCCGGACAGGGGAAATTAAGGCCGGGGAGCTGTTTTTT.

As for this clonotype: This may stem from a read error, because a much larger clone lies one nucleotide away. This chain uses TRBV20-1 with TRBJ1-1; possibly TRBD1 for D (6 bases). This CDR3 region has 14 residues. Trimming pared 0 bases from V and 4 bases from J, leaving 12 bases between. Germline V gene lookup returns CDR1 DFQATT and CDR2 SNEGSKA (reference sequence). CDR3 nucleotide sequence: TGCAGTGCTAGAGATCGACAGGTGAGCACTGAAGCTTTCTTT. Its translation: CSARDRQVSTEAFF.

In its sample, this clonotype was seen a few times. The chain uses TRBV20-1 and TRBJ1-1, with D tentatively TRBD1 (6 bases). V lost 1 base and J lost 5, with 20 bases in between. The length of the CDR3 is 16 residues. Per germline, CDR1 DFQATT and CDR2 SNEGSKA (reference sequence). CDR3 DNA sequence: TGCAGTGCTAGAGCACTTAGGGGGGGTATTGGGACTGAAGCTTTCTTT. Translating gives CSARALRGGIGTEAFF.

This chain joins TRBV4-3 and TRBJ1-2, with D unresolved. Per the germline V gene, CDR1 is LGHNA and CDR2 is YSLEER. Trimming took off 1 base at V and 4 bases at J, with 13 bases between the two ends. This CDR3 spans 15 amino acids. CDR3 protein: CASSQAKDGPYGYTF. CDR3 DNA: TGCGCCAGCAGCCAAGCTAAGGACGGACCCTATGGCTACACCTTC.

There are a few counts of this clonotype. The chain employs TRBV19 and TRBJ2-1; the match to TRBD2 covers 7 bases. CDR3 length equals 14 residues. Germline CDR1 reads LNHDA; CDR2 reads SQIVND (reference sequence). Germline trimming cut 3 bases from V and 7 bases from J; bases unmatched to any gene: 6. In nucleotides, the CDR3 is TGTGCCAGTAGTATGGCGGGAGAGAGAAATGAGCAGTTCTTC. The encoded protein is CASSMAGERNEQFF.

Worth noting for this clonotype: This may stem from a read error, because a much larger clone lies one nucleotide away. This chain connects TRBV6-4 to TRBJ2-1, with 10 bases matching TRBD1. Germline loops: CDR1 MRHNA, CDR2 SNTAGT. The CDR3 extends over 15 amino acids. Germline trimming cut 3 bases from V and 3 bases from J; bases unmatched to any gene: 2. CDR3 nucleotides: TGTGCCAGCAGTGAGGGGACAGGGGACTACAATGAGCAGTTCTTC. Its translation is CASSEGTGDYNEQFF.